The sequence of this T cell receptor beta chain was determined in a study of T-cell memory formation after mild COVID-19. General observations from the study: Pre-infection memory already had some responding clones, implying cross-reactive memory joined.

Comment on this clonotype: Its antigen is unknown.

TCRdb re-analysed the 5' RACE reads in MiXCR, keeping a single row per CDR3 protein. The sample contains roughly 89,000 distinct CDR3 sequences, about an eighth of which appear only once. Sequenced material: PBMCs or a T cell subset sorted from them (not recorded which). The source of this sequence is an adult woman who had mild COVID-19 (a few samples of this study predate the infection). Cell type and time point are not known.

The CDR3 bases are TGTGCCAGCAGCGAAGCCTGGGTGGGCGACACCGGGGAGCTGTTTTTT. Its protein is CASSEAWVGDTGELFF. The V and J genes are TRBV14 and TRBJ2-2; D gene ambiguous. The CDR3 is 16 residues long. Germline V gene lookup returns CDR1 SGHDN and CDR2 FVKESK. V was trimmed by 5 bases and J by 3 bases, leaving 16 bases between them.